One sample yielded the 18 T cell receptor beta chains listed below, sequenced in a study of cytomegalovirus exposure and HLA in healthy donors. 13 Jbeta primers and 60 Vbeta primers were used for the PCR. The data were produced by immunoSEQ multiplex PCR, yet TCRdb's version contains in-frame clones alone and is incomplete. There are 150,000 to 200,000 clones in the sample; approximately 82% occur only once, and about 6% lies in the top ten. Material: PBMCs. The source is a man in his fifties or sixties in good health and CMV-seropositive.

The chain combines TRBV18 with TRBJ1-1, with D unclear. The CDR3 runs to 17 residues. V was pared by 3 bases and J by 0 bases, with 17 bases between. Germline assignment: CDR1 KGHSH and CDR2 LQKENI. This chain's CDR3 is CASSPILGGSMNTEAFF. CDR3 nucleotide sequence: TGTGCCAGCTCACCGATCCTGGGAGGTTCCATGAACACTGAAGCTTTCTTT.

The rearrangement joins TRBV7-9 to TRBJ2-1; 8 bases fit TRBD1. V lost 5 bases to trimming and J lost 7 bases; unmatched junction nucleotides: 10. The CDR3 is made up of 15 amino acids. Germline V lookup: CDR1 SEHNR, CDR2 FQNEAQ (reference sequence). CDR3 sequence reads: CASSTTQGARNEQFF. The CDR3 region has the DNA TGTGCCAGCAGCACCACCCAGGGGGCGCGGAATGAGCAGTTCTTC.

This clone was detected once. The gene calls are TRBV10-2 and TRBJ2-1; TRBD2 agrees at 8 bases. Unmatched junction bases numbered 8, after V lost 8 bases and J lost 2 bases. CDR3 length equals 15 residues. CDR1 and CDR2 from the germline V gene are WSHSY and SAAADI. As DNA, the CDR3 is TGCGCCAGCGCCGTAGGTAGCGGGACCTACAATGAGCAGTTCTTC. This sequence encodes CASAVGSGTYNEQFF.

The CDR3 region has the DNA TGTGCCACTACACGGGGCGGGGGTTACAATGAGCAGTTCTTC. Residues: CATTRGGGYNEQFF. The chain has TRBV2 and TRBJ2-1; 7 bases are a match to TRBD2. CDR3 length: 14 residues. Per germline, CDR1 SNHLY and CDR2 FYNNEI. Trimming cost V 10 bases and J 4 bases; bases outside gene matches: 10.

CDR3 nucleotides: TGTGCCAGCAGCTTGGCTAGGAACACTGAAGCTTTCTTT. This sequence encodes CASSLARNTEAFF. The rearrangement uses TRBV7-2 and TRBJ1-1; D not resolved. Trimming removed 3 bases from V and 1 base from J, with 6 bases in between. There are 13 residues in the CDR3. Germline CDR1 SGHTA, CDR2 FQGNSA.

The chain employs TRBV2 and TRBJ1-3; tentatively, D is TRBD1 (5 bases). V was shortened by 1 base and J by 3 bases, with 13 bases between the two germline ends. The germline V gene encodes CDR1 SNHLY and CDR2 FYNNEI. The CDR3 sequence is 16 residues long. The chain's CDR3 is CASSEGYRHNGNTIYF. CDR3 nucleotide sequence: TGTGCCAGCAGTGAAGGTTACAGGCACAATGGAAACACCATATATTTT.

This chain uses TRBV19 with TRBJ2-2, with 7 nucleotides matching TRBD2. V lost 6 bases, J lost 1 base, and 5 bases stayed unmatched. The CDR3 is 15 amino acids. Per germline, CDR1 LNHDA and CDR2 SQIVND (reference sequence). The CDR3 sequence is CASSLERGNTGELFF. The DNA of the CDR3 is TGTGCCAGTAGCCTCGAGCGGGGGAACACCGGGGAGCTGTTTTTT.

V gene TRBV15 combines with J gene TRBJ2-7; TRBD2 might be the D (5 bases). The V end was cut by 0 bases, the J end by 4 bases, with 16 bases between. CDR3 length: 16 amino acids. Germline CDR1 is LNHNV and CDR2 is YYDKDF (reference sequence). CDR3 residues: CATSRDKGPRGYEQYF. The CDR3 DNA reads TGTGCCACCAGCAGAGATAAAGGGCCCCGGGGATACGAGCAGTACTTC. The full variable domain, rest sourced from reference TRBV15 and TRBJ2-7, is DAMVIQNPRYQVTQFGKPVTLSCSQTLNHNVMYWYQQKSSQAPKLLFHYYDKDFNNEADTPDNFQSRRPNTSFCFLDIRSPGLGDTAMYLCATSRDKGPRGYEQYFGPGTRLTVT.

The rearrangement links TRBV2 to TRBJ2-7; the match to TRBD2 covers 12 bases. The length of the CDR3 is 15 residues. V shed 6 bases, J shed 6 bases, and the junction held 9 bases outside the gene matches. CDR1 and CDR2 (germline): SNHLY, FYNNEI. The CDR3 nucleotides are TGTGCCAGCAGCAGGAGGACTAGCGGGATTAGCGAGCAGTACGTC. Encoded protein: CASSRRTSGISEQYV.

V and J are TRBV7-9 and TRBJ1-2; possibly TRBD1 for D (6 bases). This CDR3 is 12 amino acids long. Between the trimmed V and J ends, which lost 5 bases and 8 bases, there was a span of 12 bases. Germline CDR1 is SEHNR and CDR2 is FQNEAQ (reference sequence). CDR3 residues: CASSHGQKGYTF. As DNA, the CDR3 is TGTGCCAGCAGCCACGGACAGAAAGGCTACACCTTC. The whole variable domain, filled in from reference TRBV7-9 and TRBJ1-2, reads DTGVSQNPRHKITKRGQNVTFRCDPISEHNRLYWYRQTLGQGPEFLTYFQNEAQLEKSRLLSDRFSAERPKGSFSTLEIQRTEQGDSAMYLCASSHGQKGYTFGSGTRLTVV.

This clone appeared a single time. The chain couples TRBV7-8 to TRBJ1-2; unclear D gene. Deletions cut 5 bases from V and 8 bases from J, with 18 bases between. From germline, CDR1 is SGHVS and CDR2 FQNEAQ. The CDR3 is made up of 14 amino acids. CDR3 sequence reads: CASSPDGVFGGYTF. The CDR3 coding sequence is TGTGCCAGCAGCCCAGACGGGGTCTTCGGAGGCTACACCTTC.

V is TRBV5-1 and J is TRBJ2-5; 11 bases are shared with TRBD1. The trim removed 2 bases at V and 7 bases at J, leaving 7 bases unmatched. From germline, CDR1 is SGHRS and CDR2 YFSETQ. The CDR3 is 15 amino acids. The CDR3 DNA sequence: TGCGCCAGCAGCTTACGGACAGGGGGCGAGGGGACCCAGTACTTC. Its protein is CASSLRTGGEGTQYF.

Concerning this clone itself: No conserved phenylalanine or tryptophan ends this CDR3, so it is likely a read error. This rearrangement joins TRBV27 to TRBJ1-2; D is undetermined. Trimming shortened V by 0 bases and J by 3 bases, and 8 bases separated the two germline ends. CDR1 and CDR2 (germline): MNHEY, SMNVEV (reference sequence). The CDR3 extends over 14 amino acids. CDR3 nucleotides: TGTGCCAGCAGTTTATCTCCAGACTACTATGGCTACACCCTC. It encodes CASSLSPDYYGYTL.

This clone has just one count. This sequence joins TRBV10-1 and TRBJ2-1; no clear D gene. Germline V CDR1 and CDR2: WNHNN, SYGVQD (reference sequence). The length of the CDR3 is 14 residues. Trimming took off 3 bases at V and 6 bases at J, with 12 bases between the two ends. The CDR3 sequence: CASSDSISRNEQFF. The CDR3 bases are TGCGCCAGCAGTGATAGCATTAGCCGCAATGAGCAGTTCTTC.

The V and J genes are TRBV5-4 and TRBJ2-3; 7 bases line up with TRBD1. V shed 4 bases and J 2 bases; nucleotides not matched to a gene: 4. Germline lookup yields CDR1 SGHNT and CDR2 YYREEE (reference sequence). This CDR3 region has 14 residues. The CDR3: CASSQDRPTDTQYF. Here the CDR3 DNA reads TGTGCCAGCAGCCAGGACAGGCCCACAGATACGCAGTATTTT. Supplemented by reference TRBV5-4 and TRBJ2-3, the full variable domain reads ETGVTQSPTHLIKTRGQQVTLRCSSQSGHNTVSWYQQALGQGPQFIFQYYREEENGRGNFPPRFSGLQFPNYSSELNVNALELDDSALYLCASSQDRPTDTQYFGPGTRLTVL.

This chain links TRBV6-1 with TRBJ1-4, with D unresolved. V lost 6 bases to trimming and J lost 6 bases, with 11 bases between them. Germline V CDR1 and CDR2: MNHNS, SASEGT. This CDR3 comprises 13 residues. The CDR3 here is CASRQLGYEKLFF. For the CDR3, the DNA is TGTGCCAGCAGGCAGCTAGGATATGAAAAACTGTTTTTT.

The chain has TRBV6-5 and TRBJ1-1; D is perhaps TRBD1 (6 bases). The CDR3 has 14 amino acids. CDR1 is MNHEY and CDR2 is SVGAGI in the germline V gene. V lost 7 bases to trimming and J lost 1 base, with 13 bases between them. The CDR3 loop reads CASIRTGQNTEAFF. The CDR3 coding sequence is TGTGCCAGCATTCGAACGGGACAGAACACTGAAGCTTTCTTT.

The chain joins TRBV7-9 to TRBJ2-3; TRBD1 matches at 11 bases. CDR1 and CDR2 (germline): SEHNR, FQNEAQ (reference sequence). This CDR3 comprises 16 residues. V shed 5 bases and J 9 bases; nucleotides not matched to a gene: 13. The CDR3 spells CASSRPGTGGIETQYF. CDR3 DNA: TGTGCCAGCAGCCGACCCGGGACAGGGGGAATTGAGACGCAGTATTTT.